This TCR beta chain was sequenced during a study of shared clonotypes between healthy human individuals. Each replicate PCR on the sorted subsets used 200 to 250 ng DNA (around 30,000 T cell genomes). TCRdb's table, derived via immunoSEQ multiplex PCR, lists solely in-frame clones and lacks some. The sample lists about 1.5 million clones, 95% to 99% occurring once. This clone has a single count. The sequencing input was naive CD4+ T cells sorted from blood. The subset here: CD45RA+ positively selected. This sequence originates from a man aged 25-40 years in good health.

CDR3 residues: CASSLASNTYNEQFF. The CDR3 DNA sequence: TGCGCCAGCAGCTTGGCTAGCAACACCTACAATGAGCAGTTCTTC. The chain carries TRBV5-1 and TRBJ2-1, with D tentatively TRBD2 (5 bases). From germline, CDR1 is SGHRS and CDR2 YFSETQ. The CDR3 is 15 amino acids. Trimming took 0 bases from V and 2 from J, leaving 9 bases between them.